The following is a T cell receptor (beta chain) sequence with its context. CDR3 size: 16 residues. Germline V gene data show CDR1 as MNHEY and CDR2 as SMNVEV (reference sequence). V was pared by 3 bases and J by 5 bases, with 14 bases between. The sample is drawn from a study of blood T cell repertoires in COVID-19. Participants' own reports of clinical history determined their cohort assignment. Per the study methods: For nucleated cells, counts were estimated from reference gene primer amplification. TCRdb's table, derived via immunoSEQ multiplex PCR, lists solely in-frame clones and lacks some. For V, J and clone size, that table is used; D and trimming come from the DNA. The sample shows about 200,000 clones, about 84% of them seen only once.

What was sequenced was PBMCs or T cells enriched from blood (not recorded which). The source of this sequence is a woman aged 40 to 50 with acute COVID-19. The chain is built from TRBV27 and TRBJ1-6; the D gene is possibly TRBD1 (6 bases). The CDR3 region is CASSFYPTGNNSPLHF. CDR3 coding DNA: TGTGCCAGCAGTTTCTACCCGACAGGCAATAATTCACCCCTCCACTTT.